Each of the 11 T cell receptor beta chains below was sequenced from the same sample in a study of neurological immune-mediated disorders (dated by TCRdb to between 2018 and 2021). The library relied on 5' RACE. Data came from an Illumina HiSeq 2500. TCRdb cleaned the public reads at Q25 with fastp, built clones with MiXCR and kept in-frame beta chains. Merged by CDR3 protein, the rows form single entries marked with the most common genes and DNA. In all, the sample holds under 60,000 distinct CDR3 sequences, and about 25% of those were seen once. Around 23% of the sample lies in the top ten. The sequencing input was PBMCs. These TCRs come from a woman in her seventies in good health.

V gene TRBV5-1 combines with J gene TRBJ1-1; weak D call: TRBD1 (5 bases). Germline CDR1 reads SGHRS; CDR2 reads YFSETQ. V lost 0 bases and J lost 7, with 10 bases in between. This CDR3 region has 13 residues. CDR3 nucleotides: TGCGCCAGCAGCTTGGCCCAGGGTGGTGAAGCTTTCTTT. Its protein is CASSLAQGGEAFF.

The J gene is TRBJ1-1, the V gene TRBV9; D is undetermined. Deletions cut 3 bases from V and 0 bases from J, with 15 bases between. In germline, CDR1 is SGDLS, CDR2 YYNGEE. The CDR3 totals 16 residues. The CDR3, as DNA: TGTGCCAGCAGCGCGACTTCGGGTGGGTTGAACACTGAAGCTTTCTTT. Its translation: CASSATSGGLNTEAFF. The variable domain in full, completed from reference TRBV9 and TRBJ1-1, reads DSGVTQTPKHLITATGQRVTLRCSPRSGDLSVYWYQQSLDQGLQFLIQYYNGEERAKGNILERFSAQQFPDLHSELNLSSLELGDSALYFCASSATSGGLNTEAFFGQGTRLTVV.

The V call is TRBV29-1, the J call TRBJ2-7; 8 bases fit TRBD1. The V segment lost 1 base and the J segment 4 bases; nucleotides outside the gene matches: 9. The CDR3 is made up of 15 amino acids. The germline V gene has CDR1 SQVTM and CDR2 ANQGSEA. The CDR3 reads CSVEVEDRVGYEQYF. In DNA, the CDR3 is TGCAGCGTTGAAGTGGAGGACAGGGTGGGTTACGAGCAGTACTTC.

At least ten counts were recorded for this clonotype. CDR3 sequence reads: CASSFYSAGGGEQFF. The CDR3 DNA follows: TGTGCCAGCAGCTTTTATAGCGCGGGAGGTGGTGAGCAGTTCTTC. The rearrangement links TRBV7-2 to TRBJ2-1; 8 nucleotides agree with TRBD2. Germline V gene sequence: CDR1 SGHTA, CDR2 FQGNSA. CDR3 length equals 15 residues. V was clipped by 3 bases and J by 9 bases; unmatched bases: 10.

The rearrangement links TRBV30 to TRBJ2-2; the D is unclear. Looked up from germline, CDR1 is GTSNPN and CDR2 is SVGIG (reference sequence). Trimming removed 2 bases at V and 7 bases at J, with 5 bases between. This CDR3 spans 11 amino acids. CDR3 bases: TGTGCCTGGAGTATGGGCGGGGAGCTGTTTTTT. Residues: CAWSMGGELFF.

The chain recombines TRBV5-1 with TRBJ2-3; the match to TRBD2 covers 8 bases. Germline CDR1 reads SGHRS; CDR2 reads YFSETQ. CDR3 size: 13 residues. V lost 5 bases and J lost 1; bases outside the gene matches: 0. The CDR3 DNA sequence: TGCGCCAGCAGAGCGGGGGGCACAGATACGCAGTATTTT. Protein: CASRAGGTDTQYF.

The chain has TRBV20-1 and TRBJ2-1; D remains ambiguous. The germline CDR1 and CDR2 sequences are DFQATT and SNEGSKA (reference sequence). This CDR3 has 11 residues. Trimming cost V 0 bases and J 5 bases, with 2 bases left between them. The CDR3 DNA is TGCAGTGCTAGAGAAAACAATGAGCAGTTCTTC. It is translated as CSARENNEQFF.

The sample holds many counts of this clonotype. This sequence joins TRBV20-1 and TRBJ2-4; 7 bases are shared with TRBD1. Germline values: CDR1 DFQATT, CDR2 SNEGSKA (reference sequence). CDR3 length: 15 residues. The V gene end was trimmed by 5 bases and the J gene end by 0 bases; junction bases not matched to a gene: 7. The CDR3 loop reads CSAGVQGVAKNIQYF. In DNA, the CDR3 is TGCAGTGCTGGTGTTCAGGGGGTAGCCAAAAACATTCAGTACTTC.

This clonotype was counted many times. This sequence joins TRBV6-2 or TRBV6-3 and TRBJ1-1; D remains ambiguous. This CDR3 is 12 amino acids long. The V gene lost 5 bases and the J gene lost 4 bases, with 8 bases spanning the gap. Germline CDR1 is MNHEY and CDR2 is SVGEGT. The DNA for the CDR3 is TGTGCCAGCAGTCTGTTAGGCACTGAAGCTTTCTTT. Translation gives CASSLLGTEAFF.

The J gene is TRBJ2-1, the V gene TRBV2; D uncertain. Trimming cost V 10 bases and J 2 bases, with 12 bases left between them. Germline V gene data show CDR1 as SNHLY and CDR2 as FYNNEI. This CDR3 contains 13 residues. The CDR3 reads CATARQTYNEQFF. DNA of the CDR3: TGTGCCACCGCACGTCAGACCTACAATGAGCAGTTCTTC.

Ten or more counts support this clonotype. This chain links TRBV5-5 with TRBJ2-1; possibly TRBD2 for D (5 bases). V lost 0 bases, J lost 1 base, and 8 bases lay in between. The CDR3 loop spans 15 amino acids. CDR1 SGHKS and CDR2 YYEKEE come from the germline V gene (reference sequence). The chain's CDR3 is CASSLGAESYNEQFF. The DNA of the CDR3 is TGTGCCAGCAGCTTGGGAGCGGAGTCCTACAATGAGCAGTTCTTC.